What follows is one T cell receptor beta chain and its context. Its binding antigen is unknown. Nothing much larger sits one base from this clone, and base qualities are not available. The data were obtained in a study of T cells in Graves' hyperthyroidism and ophthalmopathy (dated by TCRdb to about 2019). Concerning the study at large: Peripheral blood was collected at initial diagnosis, before any treatment. TCR V-J signatures able to tell the groups apart were searched for in a discovery cohort of more than 90 patients, of whom over 40 had Graves' ophthalmopathy and under 65 had stable Graves' hyperthyroidism. Prospective prediction of ophthalmopathy was tested in an independent validation cohort of 18 to 20 hyperthyroidism patients and 15 to 17 patients who later progressed to ophthalmopathy. The 100 discovery patients were divided at random into training and test sets in a 7:3 ratio. In roughly six Graves' hyperthyroidism patients, the study also compared T-cell repertoires from thyroid tissue with T-cell repertoires from blood. Once sampling was done, hyperthyroidism patients were given methimazole at a starting dose of 30 mg daily, whereas ophthalmopathy patients were given high-dose intravenous methylprednisolone. According to the paper, TCR Vbeta CDR3 sequencing was carried out on approximately 140 peripheral blood samples, which came from approximately 41 ophthalmopathy, approximately 72 hyperthyroidism and roughly 17 progressor patients.

TCR beta CDR3 regions were amplified from RNA transcripts. The TCR CDR3 was subjected to a first round of RT-PCR using the HTBI primer set and the Qiagen OneStep RT-PCR kit. Libraries were constructed in a second round of multiplex PCR, after which size selection and purification were carried out. Sequencing of the libraries was done on an Illumina HiSeq2000 using paired-end 100 bp reads. The published analysis was carried out like this. SOAPnuke was used to process the raw data, with reads discarded if the reads contained adapters or uncalled bases, had a mean Phred below 15, or lacked an exact constant-primer or identifier match. High-quality paired reads were merged using COPE v1.2.5, and each unique nucleotide sequence was defined as a clonotype. MiTCR v1.1 was used to align clonotypes to the IMGT TRBV, TRBD and TRBJ reference segments. The analysis was restricted to V-J combinations with a frequency above 0.0001, which together covered 98% to 99.2% of the repertoires. A TCS score was defined as the ratio of F50 (clonal expansion) to E x V (chaos), with BLOSUM62-based TCRdist applied between CDR3 peptides within each V-J. Welch's t-statistics and random forest reduced several hundred V-J features to about 12, which were used in a naive Bayes classifier (R e1071). The public reads were quality trimmed at Q25 with fastp and then assembled into clones with MiXCR by TCRdb, keeping productive beta chains. CDR3 protein duplicates are merged, each entry listing the most common genes and DNA. TCRdb, not the authors, supplied the V and J calls. For this sample there are more than 550,000 distinct CDR3 sequences; roughly 17% appear just once. In total, the top ten clones hold 15% of the sample.

From cysteine to phenylalanine, the CDR3 is 12 amino acids long. Of the read, only the CDR3 DNA is kept; its 36 bases are in frame from base 1. Sequences KGHSH (CDR1) and LQKENI (CDR2) are obtained from the germline V gene. Trimming takes 6 bases from V and 5 bases from J, and the germline ends sit 8 bases apart. Stable Graves' hyperthyroidism was defined as the absence of progression to ophthalmopathy over 18 months of follow-up. The hyperthyroidism patients were between 18 and 65 years old and newly diagnosed, with a disease duration of less than 2 months. Patients with uncontrolled infections, other autoimmune diseases, pregnancy or lactation were excluded. Diagnoses were based on clinical symptoms, serum thyroxine and TRAb, thyroid ultrasound and orbital computed tomography. PBMCs were separated from under 11 ml of fresh peripheral blood using Ficoll-Paque density gradient centrifugation. Total RNA was extracted using Trizol reagent, and RNA quality was assessed on an Agilent 2100 Bioanalyzer.

The investigation overall reported the following: In validation, progression to ophthalmopathy was predicted by the model with 65% to 71% sensitivity and around 75% specificity, a median of 6.5 months before onset. In cross-validation, a model built on a 13 V-J signature told ophthalmopathy apart from stable hyperthyroidism with approximately 90% sensitivity and approximately 84% specificity, and in testing the same model reached 80%/75%. Most expanded thyroid clonotypes (frequency above 0.001) were also detected in blood, a finding suggesting that blood repertoires may reflect thyroid immune responses. No statistical method was used to fix the sample size in advance, and group allocation was not hidden from the investigators.

This chain is built from TRBV18 and TRBJ1-5; confidence is insufficient to name the D gene. The sequence came from a man aged 50 or older with Graves' hyperthyroidism. The sequenced material came from blood. The DNA is TGTGCCAGCTCTAGGAGGGATCAGCCCCAGCATTTT. Its coded protein is CASSRRDQPQHF.